Shown below are 8 T cell receptor beta chains from a single sample sequenced in a study of pediatric ulcerative colitis. The data were produced by immunoSEQ multiplex PCR, yet TCRdb's version contains in-frame clones alone and is incomplete. The sample yields 59,000 or so clones, 77% seen once. What was sequenced was blood. Every receptor here comes from a boy aged 5-17 years with moderate ulcerative colitis.

The CDR3 bases are TGTGCCAGTAGTAGGCAGCCTGAAGCTTTCTTT. This gives the protein CASSRQPEAFF. The chain joins TRBV19 to TRBJ1-1; D is unclear. CDR3 length: 11 amino acids. Trimming pared 4 bases from V and 6 bases from J, leaving 6 bases between. Germline V gives CDR1 LNHDA, CDR2 SQIVND (reference sequence). The entire variable domain, with the rest obtained from reference TRBV19 and TRBJ1-1, is as follows: DGGITQSPKYLFRKEGQNVTLSCEQNLNHDAMYWYRQDPGQGLRLIYYSQIVNDFQKGDIAEGYSVSREKKESFPLTVTSAQKNPTAFYLCASSRQPEAFFGQGTRLTVV.

The chain joins TRBV10-3 to TRBJ2-3; 13 nucleotides agree with TRBD2. This CDR3 region has 18 residues. J gave up 3 bases and V 2 bases, and 8 bases lay outside the gene matches. The germline CDR1 and CDR2 sequences are ENHRY and SYGVKD. The CDR3 nucleotides read TGTGCCATCAGTGAGGGAACTAGCGGGAGGGGAGAGACAGATACGCAGTATTTT. It specifies CAISEGTSGRGETDTQYF.

The chain uses TRBV15 and TRBJ1-5, with D unresolved. Trimming stripped 4 bases from V and 1 base from J, with 14 bases between. The germline gives CDR1 LNHNV, CDR2 YYDKDF (reference sequence). This CDR3 comprises 16 residues. CDR3 coding DNA: TGTGCCACCAGCAACGTCGGGGTTGAGAGCAATCAGCCCCAGCATTTT. This codes for CATSNVGVESNQPQHF.

The chain uses TRBV7-2 and TRBJ2-1; 10 bases are a match to TRBD2. CDR3 length: 16 amino acids. The germline V gene encodes CDR1 SGHTA and CDR2 FQGNSA. With 1 base clipped from V and 4 bases from J, the junction kept 4 bases outside the gene matches. The CDR3 protein is CASSLGSLAGYNEQFF. CDR3 nucleotides: TGTGCCAGCAGCTTAGGGTCACTAGCGGGGTACAATGAGCAGTTCTTC.

The CDR3 DNA sequence: TGTGCCAGCAGCCTGAAGGACAGGGGGCCGAACACTGAAGCTTTCTTT. Encoded protein: CASSLKDRGPNTEAFF. The chain recombines TRBV4-2 with TRBJ1-1; 11 positions agree with TRBD1. V shed 4 bases and J 1 base; nucleotides not matched to a gene: 5. Looked up from germline, CDR1 is LGHNA and CDR2 is YNFKEQ. The length of the CDR3 is 16 residues.

J is TRBJ2-1 and V is TRBV19; D perhaps matches TRBD1 (6 bases). The CDR3 has 13 amino acids. The V end lost 3 bases, the J end lost 3 bases, and 6 bases lay between the germline ends. Germline values: CDR1 LNHDA, CDR2 SQIVND (reference sequence). Here the CDR3 reads CASSMGHYNEQFF. The CDR3 DNA follows: TGTGCCAGTAGTATGGGACACTACAATGAGCAGTTCTTC.

V gene TRBV10-1 combines with J gene TRBJ2-1, with D perhaps matching TRBD2 (5 bases). The CDR3 runs 12 residues. V lost 7 bases and J lost 12, with 16 bases in between. The germline V gene has CDR1 WNHNN and CDR2 SYGVQD (reference sequence). CDR3 protein: CASINGEGWQFF. CDR3 nucleotide sequence: TGCGCCAGCATCAACGGCGAGGGTTGGCAGTTCTTC.

V usage is TRBV2 and J usage is TRBJ2-5, with TRBD2 matching 7 bases. Germline values: CDR1 SNHLY, CDR2 FYNNEI. There are 14 residues in the CDR3. The ends lost 7 bases at V and 1 base at J; junction bases unmatched: 6. The CDR3 bases are TGTGCCAGCATGTCCGGGAGGTTCCAAGAGACCCAGTACTTC. Translating gives CASMSGRFQETQYF.